Each of the 32 T cell receptor beta chains below was sequenced from the same sample in a study of T cell responses to AZD1222 COVID-19 vaccine. Method: immunoSEQ multiplex PCR; TCRdb's copy keeps in-frame clones and lacks some. The sample contains about 44,000 clones, 83% of which appear only once. The sequences come from peripheral blood, collected on day 0 of AZD1222 vaccination. All receptors come from an adult in good health.

The chain is built from TRBV10-3 and TRBJ2-7; D remains unclear. CDR3 length equals 11 residues. Germline values: CDR1 ENHRY, CDR2 SYGVKD. V lost 4 bases and J lost 3, with 4 bases in between. Here the CDR3 reads CAISGNYEQYF. The CDR3, as DNA: TGTGCCATCAGTGGGAACTACGAGCAGTACTTC.

The chain is built from TRBV7-9 and TRBJ2-5; 11 positions agree with TRBD2. V shed 5 bases and J 5 bases; nucleotides not matched to a gene: 10. The germline gives CDR1 SEHNR, CDR2 FQNEAQ (reference sequence). The CDR3 runs 16 residues. CDR3 residues: CASSKRASGRFETQYF. The CDR3 DNA follows: TGTGCCAGCAGCAAAAGGGCTAGCGGGAGGTTCGAGACCCAGTACTTC.

The chain joins TRBV10-3 to TRBJ1-3, with 8 bases aligning to TRBD1. V trimming: 3 bases; J trimming: 2 bases; junction bases outside the gene matches: 3. The CDR3 consists of 15 residues. The germline V gene encodes CDR1 ENHRY and CDR2 SYGVKD. This CDR3 is CAISDLDRAGNTIYF. The CDR3 bases are TGTGCCATCAGTGACCTGGACAGGGCTGGAAACACCATATATTTT.

V gene TRBV10-2 combines with J gene TRBJ2-2, with TRBD1 identical over 9 bases. The CDR3 spans 13 residues. Trimming took 6 bases from V and 7 from J; bases not matched to a gene: 3. Germline CDR1 reads WSHSY; CDR2 reads SAAADI. In DNA form, the CDR3 reads TGCGCCAGCAGACAGGGGGCTGGCGGGGAGCTGTTTTTT. It yields the protein CASRQGAGGELFF.

J is TRBJ2-5 and V is TRBV19, with 8 bases fitting TRBD1. Germline lookup yields CDR1 LNHDA and CDR2 SQIVND (reference sequence). This CDR3 is built from 17 residues. The junction had 11 bases not matched to a gene; V was cut back by 0 bases and J by 5 bases. CDR3 in DNA: TGTGCCAGTAGTATAGATCTTTCGGCAGGGGGCGCGGAGACCCAGTACTTC. Translated, it gives CASSIDLSAGGAETQYF.

The CDR3 loop reads CASSPSADTQYF. Written as DNA, the CDR3 is TGTGCCAGCAGTCCATCTGCAGATACGCAGTATTTT. V is TRBV28 and J is TRBJ2-3; D remains ambiguous. CDR1 is MDHEN, CDR2 SYDVKM, per germline. The length of the CDR3 is 12 residues. Trimming removed 5 bases at V and 4 bases at J, with 7 bases between.

The chain joins TRBV7-8 to TRBJ2-3; 9 nucleotides agree with TRBD2. Germline CDR1 and CDR2: SGHVS and FQNEAQ. The junction had 14 bases not matched to a gene; V was cut back by 5 bases and J by 2 bases. CDR3 length: 18 amino acids. The CDR3 DNA reads as TGTGCCAGCAGCCGGGGGGAGGCTAGCGGGGTCCTCACAGATACGCAGTATTTT. This sequence encodes CASSRGEASGVLTDTQYF.

J is TRBJ1-5 and V is TRBV28, with D possibly being TRBD1 (6 bases). The CDR3 contains 14 residues. The germline V gene encodes CDR1 MDHEN and CDR2 SYDVKM. The V end lost 5 bases, the J end lost 4 bases, and 12 bases lay between the germline ends. As DNA, the CDR3 is TGTGCCAGCAGTCACGGGACAAAGAATCAGCCCCAGCATTTT. Amino acids: CASSHGTKNQPQHF.

The V call is TRBV5-4, the J call TRBJ2-1, with TRBD2 matching 7 bases. J lost 3 bases, V lost 4 bases, and 7 bases had no gene match. CDR3 size: 15 residues. The germline gives CDR1 SGHNT, CDR2 YYREEE (reference sequence). CDR3 amino acids: CASSETSADYNEQFF. In DNA form, the CDR3 reads TGTGCCAGCAGCGAAACTAGCGCGGACTACAATGAGCAGTTCTTC. Full variable domain (missing parts from reference TRBV5-4 and TRBJ2-1): ETGVTQSPTHLIKTRGQQVTLRCSSQSGHNTVSWYQQALGQGPQFIFQYYREEENGRGNFPPRFSGLQFPNYSSELNVNALELDDSALYLCASSETSADYNEQFFGPGTRLTVL.

The chain links TRBV4-1 to TRBJ1-1, with 11 bases fitting TRBD1. V lost 4 bases, J lost 10 bases, and 5 bases stayed unmatched. This CDR3 has 13 residues. CDR1 and CDR2 from the germline V gene are MGHRA and YSYEKL. The CDR3, as DNA: TGCGCCAGCAGCCCAGGACAGGGGGCAGGAGCTTTCTTT. Amino acid sequence: CASSPGQGAGAFF.

The rearrangement joins TRBV7-8 to TRBJ2-2, with D possibly matching TRBD2 (6 bases). V lost 2 bases and J lost 6, with 13 bases in between. CDR1 SGHVS and CDR2 FQNEAQ come from the germline V gene. The CDR3 sequence is 15 residues long. The CDR3 spells CASSLNGGFAGELFF. CDR3 sequence (DNA): TGTGCCAGCAGCTTAAACGGGGGATTCGCCGGGGAGCTGTTTTTT.

This clone was seen just once. The rearrangement uses TRBV20-1 and TRBJ2-4; D perhaps matches TRBD2 (5 bases). The CDR3 runs 14 residues. Trimming stripped 4 bases from V and 7 bases from J, with 17 bases between. Germline V gene lookup returns CDR1 DFQATT and CDR2 SNEGSKA (reference sequence). CDR3 nucleotide sequence: TGCAGTGCTATTGAGGGTCTGGCTGCGAACATTCAGTACTTC. Translated: CSAIEGLAANIQYF.

The chain uses TRBV3-1 (or the pseudogene TRBV3-2) and TRBJ2-7, with D perhaps TRBD2 (5 bases). The CDR3 runs 15 residues. Trimming removed 4 bases from V and 3 bases from J, with 16 bases in between. CDR1 LGHDT and CDR2 YNNKEL come from the germline V gene (reference sequence). CDR3 DNA: TGTGCCAGCAGCCCCGCACCGGGGTTTCTCTACGAGCAGTACTTC. Its translation: CASSPAPGFLYEQYF.

A single count supports this clone. The CDR3 loop reads CASSFLRSGAIYNEQFF. DNA for the CDR3: TGTGCCAGCAGCTTCCTACGCAGCGGGGCCATTTACAATGAGCAGTTCTTC. V usage is TRBV5-6 and J usage is TRBJ2-1, with TRBD2 identical over 7 bases. CDR1 and CDR2 from the germline V gene are SGHDT and YYEEEE. Trimming cost V 2 bases and J 4 bases; bases outside gene matches: 12. This CDR3 comprises 17 residues.

The gene calls are TRBV30 and TRBJ2-7; D is unresolved. Germline V lookup: CDR1 GTSNPN, CDR2 SVGIG (reference sequence). With 3 bases removed from V and 4 bases from J, the gap between germline ends came to 13 bases. This CDR3 spans 13 amino acids. The CDR3 DNA reads TGTGCCTGGAGCCCCCCCTCGGCTTACGAGCAGTACTTC. Its translation: CAWSPPSAYEQYF.

The rearrangement uses TRBV12-5 and TRBJ2-5; 8 positions match TRBD1. This CDR3 spans 14 amino acids. CDR1 and CDR2 from the germline V gene are LGHNT and FRNRAP. V was pared by 3 bases and J by 4 bases, with 4 bases of the junction left unmatched. The DNA for the CDR3 is TGTGCTAGTGGTTTAATGGACAGGGCAGAGACCCAGTACTTC. Protein product: CASGLMDRAETQYF.

This sequence joins TRBV2 and TRBJ1-6; no firm D call. The CDR3 has 14 residues. Looked up from germline, CDR1 is SNHLY and CDR2 is FYNNEI. Trimming left V 6 bases short and J 9 bases short, with 15 bases between. The CDR3, as DNA: TGTGCCAGCAGCCCGGCGACGGGAAGTTCACCCCTCCACTTT. Its translation is CASSPATGSSPLHF.

This clone was counted only a few times. The chain links TRBV5-4 to TRBJ2-7, with D possibly TRBD2 on 5 matching bases. Looked up from germline, CDR1 is SGHNT and CDR2 is YYREEE (reference sequence). V lost 4 bases, J lost 6 bases, and 17 bases lay in between. CDR3 length: 14 residues. Here the CDR3 reads CASSPRDRRFEQYF. In DNA form, the CDR3 reads TGTGCCAGCAGCCCCCGGGATAGGAGATTCGAGCAGTACTTC. Full variable domain (missing parts from reference TRBV5-4 and TRBJ2-7): ETGVTQSPTHLIKTRGQQVTLRCSSQSGHNTVSWYQQALGQGPQFIFQYYREEENGRGNFPPRFSGLQFPNYSSELNVNALELDDSALYLCASSPRDRRFEQYFGPGTRLTVT.

The V call is TRBV19, the J call TRBJ1-1; TRBD1 agrees at 8 bases. The CDR3 length is 15 residues. Trimming took 5 bases from V and 0 from J; bases not matched to a gene: 5. The germline gives CDR1 LNHDA, CDR2 SQIVND (reference sequence). CDR3: CASSFGTGMNTEAFF. For the CDR3, the DNA is TGTGCCAGTAGTTTCGGGACAGGAATGAACACTGAAGCTTTCTTT.

This clone has more than one count but fewer than ten. The rearrangement links TRBV29-1 to TRBJ2-2, with 7 bases matching TRBD1. The CDR3 is made up of 16 amino acids. V shed 3 bases and J 0 bases; nucleotides not matched to a gene: 7. Germline values: CDR1 SQVTM, CDR2 ANQGSEA. DNA for the CDR3: TGCAGCGTTGATAGAGGGGGCGCACCGAACACCGGGGAGCTGTTTTTT. Translated: CSVDRGGAPNTGELFF.

This chain connects TRBV2 to TRBJ2-7; D is undetermined. Germline CDR1 reads SNHLY; CDR2 reads FYNNEI. V lost 5 bases and J 4 bases, leaving 12 bases between the germline ends. CDR3 length equals 13 residues. This CDR3 reads CASSQASTYEQYF. The CDR3 DNA follows: TGTGCCAGCAGTCAGGCCTCGACTTACGAGCAGTACTTC.

This chain joins TRBV4-3 and TRBJ1-1; possible D gene TRBD1, 5 bases. This CDR3 spans 19 amino acids. Germline-derived CDR1 and CDR2 are LGHNA and YSLEER. The V and J ends lost 3 bases and 3 bases respectively, with 26 bases between them. The DNA of the CDR3 is TGCGCCAGCAGCCACCGAACCTGGGGCAGAGGAGCCGGGGACACTGAAGCTTTCTTT. This sequence encodes CASSHRTWGRGAGDTEAFF.

By its share, this clone is medium-sized. The chain has TRBV10-3 and TRBJ1-2, with 7 nucleotides matching TRBD1. Germline V gene sequence: CDR1 ENHRY, CDR2 SYGVKD. This CDR3 is 17 amino acids long. With V trimmed by 6 bases and J by 7 bases, 20 bases remained unmatched. DNA for the CDR3: TGTGCCATCAGACAGACGTCCCGGGACAGCGGTCCGGGTGGCTACACCTTC. Its protein is CAIRQTSRDSGPGGYTF.

This sequence joins TRBV7-3 and TRBJ2-3; 10 bases are a match to TRBD2. Germline values: CDR1 SGHTA, CDR2 FQGTGA. Germline trimming cut 0 bases from V and 4 bases from J; bases unmatched to any gene: 1. CDR3 length: 15 amino acids. The CDR3, as DNA: TGTGCCAGCAGCTTAACTGGACTAGCGGCAGATACGCAGTATTTT. Its translation: CASSLTGLAADTQYF.

This chain joins TRBV19 and TRBJ1-1, with D tentatively TRBD1 (5 bases). The ends were cut back, 5 bases at V and 7 bases at J, with 32 bases in the middle. Germline CDR1 and CDR2: LNHDA and SQIVND (reference sequence). The CDR3 runs 19 residues. This CDR3 is CASSPERRGGASGRGEAFF. Here the CDR3 DNA reads TGTGCCAGTAGTCCCGAGAGGAGGGGCGGGGCCAGCGGCCGGGGTGAAGCTTTCTTT.

The chain joins TRBV5-1 to TRBJ2-7; no reliable D call. V was shortened by 2 bases and J by 0 bases, with 9 bases between the two germline ends. In germline, CDR1 is SGHRS, CDR2 YFSETQ. The length of the CDR3 is 14 residues. CDR3: CASSLFGTSYEQYF. The CDR3 DNA is TGCGCCAGCAGCTTATTTGGCACCTCCTACGAGCAGTACTTC. The full variable domain, its missing parts supplied by reference TRBV5-1 and TRBJ2-7, is KAGVTQTPRYLIKTRGQQVTLSCSPISGHRSVSWYQQTPGQGLQFLFEYFSETQRNKGNFPGRFSGRQFSNSRSEMNVSTLELGDSALYLCASSLFGTSYEQYFGPGTRLTVT.

This clone was detected many times. The CDR3 sequence is CASGKQGGVHNEQFF. The DNA of the CDR3 is TGTGCCAGCGGAAAACAGGGTGGGGTCCACAATGAGCAGTTCTTC. The V and J genes are TRBV27 and TRBJ2-1, with D perhaps TRBD1 (6 bases). Germline values: CDR1 MNHEY, CDR2 SMNVEV (reference sequence). V was pared by 8 bases and J by 5 bases, with 19 bases between. The CDR3 is 15 residues long.

The count of this clone is one. This chain links TRBV28 with TRBJ2-7; 9 bases line up with TRBD1. The CDR3 covers 14 residues. V lost 3 bases, J lost 0 bases, and 0 bases stayed unmatched. From germline, CDR1 is MDHEN and CDR2 SYDVKM. CDR3 bases: TGTGCCAGCAGTTTGGGACAGGGCTCCTACGAGCAGTACTTC. Translated, it gives CASSLGQGSYEQYF. Full variable domain (remainder filled in from reference TRBV28 and TRBJ2-7): DVKVTQSSRYLVKRTGEKVFLECVQDMDHENMFWYRQDPGLGLRLIYFSYDVKMKEKGDIPEGYSVSREKKERFSLILESASTNQTSMYLCASSLGQGSYEQYFGPGTRLTVT.

V usage is TRBV19 and J usage is TRBJ2-3; no firm D call. CDR3 length: 15 residues. V lost 9 bases and J lost 0, with 16 bases in between. Per germline, CDR1 LNHDA and CDR2 SQIVND (reference sequence). The CDR3 region has the DNA TGTGCCAGAAGACGATTCGGTCCTAGCACAGATACGCAGTATTTT. Residues: CARRRFGPSTDTQYF.

In its sample, this clone ranks as medium-sized (0.01 to 0.1%). The chain uses TRBV6-2 or TRBV6-3 and TRBJ2-3; maybe TRBD2 (6 bases). Trimming pared 0 bases from V and 0 bases from J, leaving 16 bases between. Germline CDR1 and CDR2: MNHEY and SVGEGT. The CDR3 extends over 18 amino acids. CDR3 in amino acids: CASSYSTSGTLSTDTQYF. The CDR3 region has the DNA TGTGCCAGCAGTTACTCGACCTCCGGGACTCTGAGCACAGATACGCAGTATTTT.

The chain uses TRBV2 and TRBJ2-5; a weak D match, TRBD2 (6 bases). The CDR3 is 14 residues long. CDR1 is SNHLY and CDR2 is FYNNEI in the germline V gene. The germline V and J ends were trimmed by 9 bases and 2 bases, with 16 bases remaining between them. CDR3 protein: CASRSGFHQETQYF. The CDR3 nucleotides are TGTGCCAGTCGTAGCGGATTTCATCAAGAGACCCAGTACTTC.

CDR3 residues: CASSLAGALNTGELFF. For the CDR3, the DNA is TGTGCCAGCAGTCTAGCGGGAGCGCTGAACACCGGGGAGCTGTTTTTT. This chain uses TRBV7-2 with TRBJ2-2, with 10 bases lining up with TRBD2. The CDR3 consists of 16 residues. The junction had 5 bases not matched to a gene; V was cut back by 6 bases and J by 1 base. Germline loops: CDR1 SGHTA, CDR2 FQGNSA.